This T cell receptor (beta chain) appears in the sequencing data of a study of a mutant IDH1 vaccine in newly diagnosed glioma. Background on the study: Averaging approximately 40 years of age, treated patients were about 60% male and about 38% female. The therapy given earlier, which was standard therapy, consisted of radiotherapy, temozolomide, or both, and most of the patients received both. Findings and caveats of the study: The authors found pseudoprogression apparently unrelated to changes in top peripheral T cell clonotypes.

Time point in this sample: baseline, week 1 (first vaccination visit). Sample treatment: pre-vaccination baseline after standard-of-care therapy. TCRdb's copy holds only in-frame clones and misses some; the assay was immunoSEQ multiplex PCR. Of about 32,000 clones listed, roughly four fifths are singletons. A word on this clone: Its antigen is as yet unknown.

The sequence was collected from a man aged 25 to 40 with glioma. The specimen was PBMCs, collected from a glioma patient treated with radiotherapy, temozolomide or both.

CDR3 nucleotides: TGTGCCAGCAGTTACTCACAGGAACCCTCTGGAAACACCATATATTTT. Protein sequence: CASSYSQEPSGNTIYF. The chain couples TRBV6-5 to TRBJ1-3; D perhaps matches TRBD1 (5 bases). The germline V and J ends were trimmed by 0 bases and 0 bases, with 9 bases remaining between them. CDR1 MNHEY and CDR2 SVGAGI come from the germline V gene. This CDR3 has 16 amino acids.